Described below is a single T cell receptor (beta chain) sequence and its context. What it binds is not known. These data belong to a study of cytomegalovirus exposure and HLA in healthy donors. Between the trimmed V and J ends, which lost 4 bases and 6 bases, there was a span of 15 bases. Germline V gives CDR1 SGHAT, CDR2 FQNNGV. The CDR3 runs 14 residues. TCRdb keeps only in-frame clones here, not all; method: immunoSEQ multiplex PCR. Of some 140,000 clones listed, about nine tenths are singletons. Study-wide results and caveats: Published work reported that the classifier diagnosed cytomegalovirus status with high specificity and sensitivity. Rarity held for most TCR sequences, but there were some public TCRs that occurred in many donors. The study flagged some 170 TCR beta chains as cytomegalovirus-associated.

This TCR came from a man younger than 30 in good health and CMV-seronegative. Material: PBMCs. J is TRBJ1-2 and V is TRBV11-2; maybe TRBD1 (6 bases). The CDR3 DNA reads as TGTGCCAGCAGCTGGAATACCGCAGGGGATGGCTACACCTTC. It encodes CASSWNTAGDGYTF.